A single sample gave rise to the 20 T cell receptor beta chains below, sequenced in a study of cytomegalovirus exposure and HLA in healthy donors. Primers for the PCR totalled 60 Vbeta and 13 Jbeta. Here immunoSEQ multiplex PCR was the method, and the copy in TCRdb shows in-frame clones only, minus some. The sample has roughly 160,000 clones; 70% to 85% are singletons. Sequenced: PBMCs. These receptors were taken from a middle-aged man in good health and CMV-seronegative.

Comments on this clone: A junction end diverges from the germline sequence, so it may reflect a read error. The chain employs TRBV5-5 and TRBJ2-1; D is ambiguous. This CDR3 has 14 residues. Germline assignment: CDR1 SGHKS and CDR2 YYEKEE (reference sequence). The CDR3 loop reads CASSLMGSHNEQFF. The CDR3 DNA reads TGTGCCAGCAGCTTGATGGGCTCCCACAATGAGCAGTTCTTC. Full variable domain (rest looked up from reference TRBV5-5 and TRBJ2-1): DAGVTQSPTHLIKTRGQQVTLRCSPISGHKSVSWYQQVLGQGPQFIFQYYEKEERGRGNFPDRFSARQFPNYSSELNVNALLLGDSALYLCASSLMGSHNEQFFGPGTRLTVL.

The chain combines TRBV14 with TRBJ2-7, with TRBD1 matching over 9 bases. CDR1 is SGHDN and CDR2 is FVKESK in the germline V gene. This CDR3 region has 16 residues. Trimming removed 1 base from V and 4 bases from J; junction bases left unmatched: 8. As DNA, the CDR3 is TGTGCCAGCAGCCAAGCCCCCGGGACAGGGAATTACGAGCAGTACTTC. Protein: CASSQAPGTGNYEQYF.

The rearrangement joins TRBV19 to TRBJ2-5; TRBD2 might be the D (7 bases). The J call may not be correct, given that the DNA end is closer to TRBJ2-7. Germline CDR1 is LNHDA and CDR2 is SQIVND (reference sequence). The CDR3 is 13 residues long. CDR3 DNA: TGTGCCAGTAGCCCGGGGGGCCTCTACGAGCAGTACTTC. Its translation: CASSPGGLYEQYF.

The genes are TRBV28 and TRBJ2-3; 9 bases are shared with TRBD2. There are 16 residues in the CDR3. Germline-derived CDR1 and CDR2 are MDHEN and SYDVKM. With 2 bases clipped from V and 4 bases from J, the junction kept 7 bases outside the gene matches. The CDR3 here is CASSLSGTSTSDTQYF. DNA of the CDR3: TGTGCCAGCAGTTTAAGCGGGACTAGCACCTCAGATACGCAGTATTTT.

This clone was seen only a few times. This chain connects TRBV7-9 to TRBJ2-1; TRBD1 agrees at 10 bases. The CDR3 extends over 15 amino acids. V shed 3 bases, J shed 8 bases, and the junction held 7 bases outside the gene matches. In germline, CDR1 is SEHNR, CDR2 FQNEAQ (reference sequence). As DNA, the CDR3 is TGTGCCAGCAGCTTTCGATTGGGACAGGGGTATGAGCAGTTCTTC. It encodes CASSFRLGQGYEQFF.

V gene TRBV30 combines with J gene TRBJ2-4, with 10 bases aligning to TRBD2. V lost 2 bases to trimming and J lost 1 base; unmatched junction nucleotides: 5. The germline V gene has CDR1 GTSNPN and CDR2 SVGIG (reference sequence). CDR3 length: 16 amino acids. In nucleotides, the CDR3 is TGTGCCTGGAGTCGCCTAGCGGGAGAGGCCAAAAACATTCAGTACTTC. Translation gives CAWSRLAGEAKNIQYF.

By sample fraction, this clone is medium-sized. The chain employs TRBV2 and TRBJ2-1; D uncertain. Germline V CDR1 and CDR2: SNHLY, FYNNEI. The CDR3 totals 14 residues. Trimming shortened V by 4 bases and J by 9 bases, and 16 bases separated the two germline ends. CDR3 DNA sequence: TGTGCCAGCAGTGCCGTGCCAGTCTTCCGTGAGCAGTTCTTC. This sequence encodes CASSAVPVFREQFF.

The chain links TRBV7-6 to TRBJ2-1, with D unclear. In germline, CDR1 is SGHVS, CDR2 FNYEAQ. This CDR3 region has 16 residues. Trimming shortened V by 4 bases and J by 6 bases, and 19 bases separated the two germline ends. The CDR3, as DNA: TGTGCCAGCAGCTCCCACTTTGGTGGGCGCACCAATGAGCAGTTCTTC. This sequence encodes CASSSHFGGRTNEQFF.

The DNA of the CDR3 is TGTGCCAGCAGCTTCGGGGGGAACACTGAAGCTTTCTTT. The encoded protein is CASSFGGNTEAFF. The chain has TRBV7-9 and TRBJ1-1; the D gene is possibly TRBD1 (5 bases). The length of the CDR3 is 13 residues. The germline CDR1 and CDR2 sequences are SEHNR and FQNEAQ (reference sequence). V lost 3 bases and J lost 1, with 6 bases in between.

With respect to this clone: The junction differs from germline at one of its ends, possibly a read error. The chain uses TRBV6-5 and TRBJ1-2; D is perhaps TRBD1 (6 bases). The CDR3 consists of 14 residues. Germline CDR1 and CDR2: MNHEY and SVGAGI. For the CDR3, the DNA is TGTGCCGGCAGTTATCGGACAGAAAACTATGGCTACACCTTC. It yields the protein CAGSYRTENYGYTF.

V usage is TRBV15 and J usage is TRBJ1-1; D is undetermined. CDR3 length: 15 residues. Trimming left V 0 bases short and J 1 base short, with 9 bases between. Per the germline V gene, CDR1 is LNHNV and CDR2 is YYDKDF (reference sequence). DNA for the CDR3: TGTGCCACCAGCAGAGATCGTAGAGGGAACACTGAAGCTTTCTTT. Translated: CATSRDRRGNTEAFF.

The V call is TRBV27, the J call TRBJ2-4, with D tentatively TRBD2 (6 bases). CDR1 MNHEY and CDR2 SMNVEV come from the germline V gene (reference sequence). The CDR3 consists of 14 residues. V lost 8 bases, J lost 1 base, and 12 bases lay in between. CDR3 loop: CASASGGAKNIQYF. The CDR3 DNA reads TGTGCCAGCGCCTCCGGGGGTGCCAAAAACATTCAGTACTTC.

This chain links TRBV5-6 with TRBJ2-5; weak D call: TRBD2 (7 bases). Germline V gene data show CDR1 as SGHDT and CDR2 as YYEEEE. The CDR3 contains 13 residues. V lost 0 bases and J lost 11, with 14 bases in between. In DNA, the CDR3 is TGTGCCAGCAGCTTGGTTGAGGGGGGGGAGCAGTACTTC. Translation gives CASSLVEGGEQYF.

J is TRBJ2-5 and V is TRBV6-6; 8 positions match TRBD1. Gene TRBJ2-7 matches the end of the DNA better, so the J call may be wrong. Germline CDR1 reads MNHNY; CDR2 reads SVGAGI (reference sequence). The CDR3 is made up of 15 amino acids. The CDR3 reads CASSFLWTGNYEQYF. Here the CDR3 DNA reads TGTGCCAGCAGTTTCCTTTGGACAGGGAACTACGAGCAGTACTTC.

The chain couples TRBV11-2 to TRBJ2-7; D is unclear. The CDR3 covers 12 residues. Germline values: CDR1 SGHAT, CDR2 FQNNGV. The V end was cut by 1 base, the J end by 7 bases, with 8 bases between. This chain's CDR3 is CASSLGLLEQYF. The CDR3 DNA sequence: TGTGCCAGCAGCTTAGGACTCCTTGAGCAGTACTTC.

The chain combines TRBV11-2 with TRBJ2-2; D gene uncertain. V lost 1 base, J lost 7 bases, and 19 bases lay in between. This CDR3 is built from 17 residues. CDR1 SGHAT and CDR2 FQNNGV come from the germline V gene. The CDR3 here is CASSLAGSGRFGGELFF. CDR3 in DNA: TGTGCCAGCAGCTTAGCCGGGTCCGGCCGGTTTGGCGGGGAGCTGTTTTTT.

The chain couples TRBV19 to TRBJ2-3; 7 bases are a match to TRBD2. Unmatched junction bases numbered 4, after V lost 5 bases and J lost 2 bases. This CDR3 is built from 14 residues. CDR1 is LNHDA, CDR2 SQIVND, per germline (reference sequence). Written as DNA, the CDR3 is TGTGCCAGTAGTTTCCAGCGGGACACAGATACGCAGTATTTT. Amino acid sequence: CASSFQRDTDTQYF. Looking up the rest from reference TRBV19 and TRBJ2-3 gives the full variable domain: DGGITQSPKYLFRKEGQNVTLSCEQNLNHDAMYWYRQDPGQGLRLIYYSQIVNDFQKGDIAEGYSVSREKKESFPLTVTSAQKNPTAFYLCASSFQRDTDTQYFGPGTRLTVL.

CDR3 protein: CASSLGGTGGNEQFF. The CDR3 DNA reads TGTGCCAGCAGCTTGGGCGGGACAGGGGGCAATGAGCAGTTCTTC. The chain employs TRBV5-4 and TRBJ2-1; 11 nucleotides agree with TRBD1. V shed 0 bases, J shed 6 bases, and the junction held 2 bases outside the gene matches. Germline CDR1 is SGHNT and CDR2 is YYREEE (reference sequence). The CDR3 contains 15 residues. Complete variable domain (other parts from reference TRBV5-4 and TRBJ2-1): ETGVTQSPTHLIKTRGQQVTLRCSSQSGHNTVSWYQQALGQGPQFIFQYYREEENGRGNFPPRFSGLQFPNYSSELNVNALELDDSALYLCASSLGGTGGNEQFFGPGTRLTVL.

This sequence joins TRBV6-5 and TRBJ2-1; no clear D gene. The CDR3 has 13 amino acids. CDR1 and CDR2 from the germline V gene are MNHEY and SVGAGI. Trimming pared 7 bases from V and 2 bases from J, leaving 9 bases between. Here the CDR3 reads CASTLNPYNEQFF. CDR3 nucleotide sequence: TGTGCCAGCACCCTTAATCCCTACAATGAGCAGTTCTTC.

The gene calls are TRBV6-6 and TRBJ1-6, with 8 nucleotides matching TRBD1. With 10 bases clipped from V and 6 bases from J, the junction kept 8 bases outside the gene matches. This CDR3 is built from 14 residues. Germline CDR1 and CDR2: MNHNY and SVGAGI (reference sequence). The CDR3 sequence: CATKPGQVNSPLHF. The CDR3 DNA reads TGTGCCACCAAACCGGGACAGGTTAATTCACCCCTCCACTTT.